The entry below describes one TCR beta chain. Its antigen is not identified. Enrolled hyperthyroidism patients had a new diagnosis, a duration under 2 months, and an age of 18 to 65. If patients had other autoimmune diseases, uncontrolled infections, pregnancy or lactation, they were excluded. The evidence that diagnosis relied on was clinical symptoms, serum thyroxine, TRAb, thyroid ultrasound and orbital computed tomography. Transcripts of RNA were the source for amplifying TCR beta CDR3 regions. In the first round, RT-PCR was carried out with HTBI primers, and a multiplex PCR formed the second round. TCRdb re-analysed the multiplex PCR reads in MiXCR, keeping a single row per CDR3 protein. This sample carries about 600,000 distinct CDR3 sequences, less than 40% of them seen once, and the ten largest clones take roughly 4%. V shed 5 bases, J shed 3 bases, and the junction held 3 bases outside the gene matches. The CDR3 consists of 13 residues. In germline, CDR1 is GTSNPN, CDR2 SVGIG (reference sequence).

The data are from a study of Graves' ophthalmopathy and Graves' hyperthyroidism. Study-wide points: Ophthalmopathy versus stable hyperthyroidism: 13-signature model gave about 87% sensitivity, 81.08% specificity.

The sequencing sample was made of peripheral blood or thyroid tissue (not recorded which). The receptor's source is an adult man with Graves' hyperthyroidism. The chain recombines TRBV30 with TRBJ1-5, with 8 nucleotides matching TRBD1. This CDR3 reads CAWGTGSNQPQHF. The CDR3 DNA sequence: TGTGCCTGGGGGACAGGTTCCAATCAGCCCCAGCATTTT.